These T cell receptor beta chains were read from a single sample in a study of T cells after yellow fever vaccination. Using its own MiXCR run on the 5' RACE reads, TCRdb lists one record per CDR3 protein. The sample records approximately 580,000 distinct CDR3 sequences, roughly a sixth being singletons. The sequenced sample was PBMCs, obtained about 5 days after the first yellow fever vaccination. The receptors here all came from a young man who received the YFV17D yellow fever vaccine. CDR3s leave out the opening cysteine and the closing phenylalanine or tryptophan. The D gene is left open where the match is weak.

D gene: NA; V gene: TRBV27; J gene: TRBJ1-1; CDR3 protein: ASSLVRYTEAF
D gene: TRBD2; V gene: TRBV5-1; J gene: TRBJ2-1; CDR3 protein: ASSLIQAGGNNEQF
D gene: NA; V gene: TRBV5-8; J gene: TRBJ1-5; CDR3 protein: ASSFPSGANQPQH
D gene: NA; V gene: TRBV15; J gene: TRBJ2-5; CDR3 protein: ATRTLRGGGRSQETQY
D gene: NA; V gene: TRBV11-2; J gene: TRBJ2-1; CDR3 protein: ASSGGYYNEQF
D gene: TRBD1; V gene: TRBV5-4; J gene: TRBJ2-5; CDR3 protein: ASSLGTERAQY
D gene: NA; V gene: TRBV11-2; J gene: TRBJ2-3; CDR3 protein: ASSLAGRPTDTQY
D gene: NA; V gene: TRBV29-1; J gene: TRBJ2-2; CDR3 protein: SVWGLVGELF
D gene: NA; V gene: TRBV7-8; J gene: TRBJ2-6; CDR3 protein: ASSLSSGTSGANVLT
D gene: NA; V gene: TRBV5-5; J gene: TRBJ2-1; CDR3 protein: ASSLGPATYNEQF
D gene: NA; V gene: TRBV11-2; J gene: TRBJ1-4; CDR3 protein: ASSPGFSNEKLF
D gene: NA; V gene: TRBV5-5; J gene: TRBJ1-5; CDR3 protein: ASSSGEGGLQPQH
D gene: NA; V gene: TRBV4-3; J gene: TRBJ2-1; CDR3 protein: ASSQDRGSPGNEQF